This T cell receptor beta chain was obtained from a study of cytomegalovirus exposure and HLA in healthy donors. PCR employed 60 Vbeta and 13 Jbeta primers. Sequencing used immunoSEQ multiplex PCR; TCRdb keeps in-frame clones, though not all of them. This table holds 150,000 to 200,000 clones, about 81% found once. The CDR3 contains 12 residues. The germline V gene encodes CDR1 SGHNT and CDR2 YENEEA. Germline trimming cut 8 bases from V and 8 bases from J; bases unmatched to any gene: 5. Note on this clone: The antigen is unknown.

Broader study findings: In a later analysis, an Asian-associated ancestry cluster reportedly showed fewer N-insertions than the approximately 700-donor mean.

The V call is TRBV11-3, the J call TRBJ2-1; 8 bases fit TRBD2. The source material was PBMCs. This receptor was identified in a man between 18 and 35 years old in good health and CMV-seronegative. The chain's CDR3 is CASGSGSDEQFF. The CDR3 coding sequence is TGTGCCAGCGGAAGCGGGAGCGATGAGCAGTTCTTC.